This entry lists 9 T cell receptor beta chains sequenced from one sample in a study of OX40 agonist ivuxolimab in advanced cancers. The method was immunoSEQ multiplex PCR; TCRdb's version includes in-frame clones alone and lacks a portion of them. The data contain about 58,000 clones, 88% of them seen just once; the ten biggest clones take up roughly 3%. This sample comprised CD4+ or CD8+ T cells sorted from blood, obtained in a trial of the OX40 agonist ivuxolimab. The receptors originated from an adult with an advanced solid tumor such as melanoma, head and neck, liver or kidney cancer.

The chain has TRBV28 and TRBJ1-5; the match to TRBD1 covers 9 bases. Trimming cost V 5 bases and J 6 bases; bases outside gene matches: 14. The V gene's germline CDR1 is MDHEN and CDR2 SYDVKM. The CDR3 covers 17 residues. This chain's CDR3 is CASSPPPGQGLGQPQHF. CDR3 in DNA: TGTGCCAGCAGTCCCCCCCCGGGACAGGGTTTGGGTCAGCCCCAGCATTTT.

This clone has just one count. This rearrangement joins TRBV19 to TRBJ1-2; 9 bases are shared with TRBD1. V shed 4 bases, J shed 8 bases, and the junction held 8 bases outside the gene matches. There are 14 residues in the CDR3. The germline gives CDR1 LNHDA, CDR2 SQIVND (reference sequence). The CDR3, as DNA: TGTGCCAGTAGTAGGGACAGGGAAGGACACGGCTACACCTTC. Its protein product is CASSRDREGHGYTF.

This chain uses TRBV29-1 with TRBJ1-2; D is unclear. The germline CDR1 and CDR2 sequences are SQVTM and ANQGSEA. Trimming cost V 0 bases and J 7 bases, with 15 bases left between them. The CDR3 consists of 14 residues. The DNA of the CDR3 is TGCAGCGTTGAAGATTTACGGGATGAGGTTGGCTACACCTTC. Translation: CSVEDLRDEVGYTF.

This chain links TRBV2 with TRBJ2-1; D possibly corresponds to TRBD1 (6 bases). Trimming shortened V by 3 bases and J by 6 bases, and 15 bases separated the two germline ends. Germline CDR1 and CDR2: SNHLY and FYNNEI. The CDR3 is 15 amino acids. The DNA for the CDR3 is TGTGCCAGCAGTGAGAGCAGGGGAGTCCGCAATGAGCAGTTCTTC. Translating gives CASSESRGVRNEQFF. Using reference TRBV2 and TRBJ2-1 for the parts outside the CDR3, the full variable domain is EPEVTQTPSHQVTQMGQEVILRCVPISNHLYFYWYRQILGQKVEFLVSFYNNEISEKSEIFDDQFSVERPDGSNFTLKIRSTKLEDSAMYFCASSESRGVRNEQFFGPGTRLTVL.

The rearrangement links TRBV6-5 to TRBJ2-7, with D possibly matching TRBD2 (6 bases). Germline V gene data show CDR1 as MNHEY and CDR2 as SVGAGI. The germline V and J ends were trimmed by 3 bases and 4 bases, with 13 bases remaining between them. The CDR3 is made up of 14 amino acids. The CDR3 DNA follows: TGTGCCAGCAGTTATAGGGCGGGACCTTACGAGCAGTACTTC. It yields the protein CASSYRAGPYEQYF.

This clone was seen only a few times. This chain joins TRBV2 and TRBJ1-2; no reliable D call. Looked up from germline, CDR1 is SNHLY and CDR2 is FYNNEI. V gave up 5 bases and J gave up 5 bases, with 9 bases separating them. CDR3 length: 12 amino acids. The CDR3 here is CASSLQRYGYTF. CDR3 DNA: TGTGCCAGCAGTCTTCAGCGATATGGCTACACCTTC.

The DNA of the CDR3 is TGTGCCAGCAGTTATCCGACAGGAGGAGATAATTCACCCCTCCACTTT. Translation: CASSYPTGGDNSPLHF. The gene calls are TRBV6-6 and TRBJ1-6, with D possibly being TRBD1 (6 bases). The germline V and J ends were trimmed by 3 bases and 5 bases, with 14 bases remaining between them. The CDR3 has 16 residues. Germline CDR1 reads MNHNY; CDR2 reads SVGAGI (reference sequence).

The chain uses TRBV5-1 and TRBJ2-2; 11 bases are a match to TRBD2. The germline CDR1 and CDR2 sequences are SGHRS and YFSETQ. V was pared by 3 bases and J by 1 base, with 2 bases of the junction left unmatched. This CDR3 has 16 amino acids. In nucleotides, the CDR3 is TGCGCCAGCAGCTACCTAGCGGGAGGGAACACCGGGGAGCTGTTTTTT. Translated: CASSYLAGGNTGELFF.

V and J are TRBV5-1 and TRBJ2-2; 7 bases align to TRBD1. This CDR3 region has 15 residues. Germline loops: CDR1 SGHRS, CDR2 YFSETQ. The trim removed 2 bases at V and 5 bases at J, leaving 6 bases unmatched. The CDR3 nucleotides read TGCGCCAGCAGCTTTACAGGGGTGAAAACCGGGGAGCTGTTTTTT. Translating gives CASSFTGVKTGELFF.